What follows is one T cell receptor beta chain and its context. This clonotype was observed at least ten times. Its antigen is not yet known. No base qualities exist here, and no much larger clone lies one base off it. Reading the germline V gene (reference sequence) gives CDR1 DFQATT and CDR2 SNEGSKA. The CDR3 spans 11 residues, from the cysteine through the phenylalanine. The sequence is cut down to CDR3 DNA, 33 bases in frame from base 1. The V and J ends are trimmed by 3 bases and 5 bases, leaving 7 bases between them. The sample belongs to a study of T cells in Graves' hyperthyroidism and ophthalmopathy (dated 2019 in TCRdb). As for the study more broadly: Peripheral blood samples were taken at the time of initial diagnosis, prior to any treatment. To identify distinguishing TCR V-J signatures, a discovery cohort of about 100 patients was used, comprising 43 with Graves' ophthalmopathy and some 60 with stable Graves' hyperthyroidism. Prospective prediction of ophthalmopathy was tested in an independent validation cohort of approximately 19 hyperthyroidism patients and 17 patients who later progressed to ophthalmopathy. The 100 or so discovery patients were randomly split 7:3 into training and test sets. In about 6 Graves' hyperthyroidism patients, the study also compared T-cell repertoires from thyroid tissue with T-cell repertoires from blood. Following sampling, methimazole starting at 30 mg daily was given to hyperthyroidism patients, and high-dose intravenous methylprednisolone was given to ophthalmopathy patients. According to the paper, TCR Vbeta CDR3 sequencing was carried out on 120 to 150 peripheral blood samples, which came from 40 to 45 ophthalmopathy, roughly 75 hyperthyroidism and roughly 17 progressor patients.

Beyond this particular receptor, the publication reports: Ophthalmopathy was separated from stable hyperthyroidism by a 13 V-J signature model, with 87.88% sensitivity and roughly 84% specificity obtained in cross-validation and 80%/75% obtained in testing. No statistical method was used to fix the sample size in advance, and group allocation was not hidden from the investigators. Most expanded thyroid clonotypes (frequency above 0.001) were also detected in blood, suggesting blood repertoires may reflect thyroid immune responses. In validation, the model predicted progression to ophthalmopathy a median of roughly six months before onset, with roughly 70% sensitivity and about 72% specificity.

Hyperthyroidism patients were newly diagnosed, with disease duration under 2 months, and aged 18 to 65 years. Any patient with an uncontrolled infection, another autoimmune disease, pregnancy or lactation was excluded. Diagnoses were established on the basis of clinical symptoms, serum thyroxine and TRAb, thyroid ultrasound, and orbital computed tomography. Blood from progressor patients was collected at the time of first diagnosis with hyperthyroidism, before any ophthalmopathy symptoms had appeared. PBMCs were separated from 10 ml of fresh peripheral blood using Ficoll-Paque density gradient centrifugation. Progressor patients were initially diagnosed with Graves' hyperthyroidism and developed ophthalmopathy during follow-up. Trizol reagent was used to extract total RNA, and RNA quality was then checked on an Agilent 2100 Bioanalyzer. The TCR beta CDR3 regions were amplified from RNA transcripts. The first round of RT-PCR for the TCR CDR3 was performed with the HTBI primer set and the Qiagen OneStep RT-PCR kit. A second multiplex PCR round built the libraries, followed by size selection and purification. Sequencing of the libraries was done on an Illumina HiSeq2000 using paired-end 100 bp reads. In the source study's methods: SOAPnuke was used to process the raw data, throwing out any read that contained adapters or uncalled bases, had a mean Phred below 15, or lacked an exact constant-primer or identifier match. COPE v1.2.5 was used to merge the high-quality paired reads, and each unique nucleotide sequence was defined as a clonotype. MiTCR v1.1 was used to align clonotypes to the IMGT TRBV, TRBD and TRBJ reference segments. Only V-J combinations with frequency above 0.0001, covering approximately 99% of repertoires, were analysed. A TCS score was defined as the ratio of F50 (clonal expansion) to E x V (chaos), with BLOSUM62-based TCRdist applied between CDR3 peptides within each V-J. Welch's t-statistics and random forest reduced 500 to 550 V-J features to 13, which were used in a naive Bayes classifier (R e1071). The raw public reads went through TCRdb reprocessing: fastp at Q25, MiXCR clone calling, in-frame beta chains kept. Every distinct CDR3 protein forms one entry, paired with its most common genes and DNA. The V and J calls, along with clone size, are taken from TCRdb and not from the paper's own processing. The table for this sample lists a few hundred thousand distinct CDR3 sequences; around 13% of them were counted only once. Of the sample, roughly 6.2% is held by the ten largest clones.

Sequencing was performed on blood. The chain was built from TRBV20-1 and TRBJ2-5; the D gene lacks a confident call. This TCR derives from a woman in her twenties or thirties with Graves' hyperthyroidism that later progressed to Graves' ophthalmopathy. CDR3 sequence: CSARGMETQYF. The DNA sequence is TGCAGTGCTAGGGGAATGGAGACCCAGTACTTC.